The 18 T cell receptor beta chains below come from one sample, sequenced in a study of blood T cell repertoires in COVID-19 (TCRdb year 2020). Receptor libraries were prepared by the immunoSEQ multiplex PCR assay. In TCRdb, the immuneACCESS table is reduced to in-frame sequences with V and J assigned. These tables do not hold every clone; where another copy was compared, an unresolved V gene accounts for under half, and the others remain unexplained. This sample gives some 38,000 clones in total; about 88% of them show up just once. The ten largest clones represent around a fifth of the sample. The source material was peripheral blood. These receptors all stem from a man in his 70s with acute or convalescent COVID-19.

This chain uses TRBV11-3 with TRBJ2-1; possible D gene TRBD2, 6 bases. The V end was cut by 5 bases, the J end by 5 bases, with 16 bases between. The length of the CDR3 is 15 residues. The germline CDR1 and CDR2 sequences are SGHNT and YENEEA. CDR3 DNA: TGTGCCAGCAGCGGGGGTAGCGGTAGACACAATGAGCAGTTCTTC. It yields the protein CASSGGSGRHNEQFF.

The rearrangement uses TRBV28 and TRBJ1-2; TRBD1 might be the D (6 bases). The CDR3 is made up of 16 amino acids. Trimming shortened V by 4 bases and J by 1 base, and 16 bases separated the two germline ends. CDR1 is MDHEN and CDR2 is SYDVKM in the germline V gene. The CDR3 spells CASSSNQGRVNYGYTF. The CDR3 DNA follows: TGTGCCAGCAGTTCCAACCAGGGGCGGGTTAACTATGGCTACACCTTC.

The chain carries TRBV27 and TRBJ2-7, with a weak D call TRBD2 (5 bases). Germline CDR1 is MNHEY and CDR2 is SMNVEV (reference sequence). V shed 4 bases and J shed 7 bases, with 11 bases lying between them. This CDR3 is built from 12 residues. The CDR3 region is CASSSIGREQYF. Here the CDR3 DNA reads TGTGCCAGCAGTTCGATAGGGAGAGAGCAGTACTTC.

The chain has TRBV4-3 and TRBJ2-1; possible D gene TRBD2, 5 bases. V was shortened by 0 bases and J by 4 bases, with 16 bases between the two germline ends. The germline gives CDR1 LGHNA, CDR2 YSLEER. The CDR3 totals 17 residues. The CDR3 DNA is TGCGCCAGCAGCCAAGATTCCGGAAGCGGTGGGTACAATGAGCAGTTCTTC. Residues: CASSQDSGSGGYNEQFF.

This clone occurred once. The V and J genes are TRBV3-1 (or the pseudogene TRBV3-2) and TRBJ1-4; 7 bases fit TRBD1. Germline trimming cut 1 base from V and 4 bases from J; bases unmatched to any gene: 18. Germline CDR1 is LGHDT and CDR2 is YNNKEL (reference sequence). The CDR3 is 20 amino acids. This CDR3 is CASSQGPGGRFDSFNEKLFF. Here the CDR3 DNA reads TGTGCCAGCAGCCAAGGCCCAGGGGGACGATTTGACTCGTTTAATGAAAAACTGTTTTTT.

The chain joins TRBV7-2 to TRBJ2-3; weak D call: TRBD2 (5 bases). V was trimmed by 0 bases and J by 0 bases, leaving 10 bases between them. Germline loops: CDR1 SGHTA, CDR2 FQGNSA. CDR3 size: 16 residues. This CDR3 reads CASSLAARGSTDTQYF. The CDR3, as DNA: TGTGCCAGCAGCTTAGCGGCCAGAGGGAGCACAGATACGCAGTATTTT.

The chain links TRBV2 to TRBJ2-5; D gene unclear. Germline V lookup: CDR1 SNHLY, CDR2 FYNNEI. The CDR3 extends over 14 amino acids. V was clipped by 4 bases and J by 3 bases, with 12 bases between them. CDR3 loop: CASSGSRTKETQYF. Written as DNA, the CDR3 is TGTGCCAGCAGTGGGTCTAGAACGAAAGAGACCCAGTACTTC.

This clone was counted once. The chain couples TRBV18 to TRBJ2-1; 8 bases map to TRBD2. The germline gives CDR1 KGHSH, CDR2 LQKENI. J lost 4 bases, V lost 2 bases, and 10 bases had no gene match. CDR3 length: 17 amino acids. CDR3 in amino acids: CASSPGTGLVDYNEQFF. CDR3 coding DNA: TGTGCCAGCTCACCAGGTACGGGACTAGTCGATTACAATGAGCAGTTCTTC.

The J gene is TRBJ1-2, the V gene TRBV7-9; the match to TRBD1 covers 8 bases. CDR3 length equals 13 residues. The germline V gene has CDR1 SEHNR and CDR2 FQNEAQ (reference sequence). The V and J ends lost 6 bases and 4 bases, in that order; junction bases with no gene match: 4. In nucleotides, the CDR3 is TGTGCCAGCAGTCGGACAGGGACCTATGGCTACACCTTC. Its translation: CASSRTGTYGYTF.

The chain combines TRBV12-3 or TRBV12-4 with TRBJ1-1; D gene ambiguous. Trimming left V 3 bases short and J 1 base short, with 6 bases between. The CDR3 covers 13 residues. CDR3 amino acids: CASSFYGNTEAFF. The CDR3 DNA reads TGTGCCAGCAGTTTTTACGGGAACACTGAAGCTTTCTTT.

This clone occurred a few times. The V gene is TRBV27, the J gene TRBJ2-3; 7 bases are a match to TRBD2. Germline CDR1 reads MNHEY; CDR2 reads SMNVEV (reference sequence). The CDR3 runs to 19 residues. J was trimmed by 0 bases and V by 2 bases; bases with no gene match: 14. This chain's CDR3 is CASSLTPWLASGSTDTQYF. In nucleotides, the CDR3 is TGTGCCAGCAGTTTAACCCCTTGGTTGGCTAGCGGAAGCACAGATACGCAGTATTTT.

The gene calls are TRBV4-2 and TRBJ1-5; 7 bases align to TRBD1. CDR3 length: 16 residues. CDR1 LGHNA and CDR2 YNFKEQ come from the germline V gene. The V gene end was trimmed by 3 bases and the J gene end by 4 bases; junction bases not matched to a gene: 9. CDR3 sequence (DNA): TGTGCCAGCAGCCAGGAACAAGGGGGCCCAAATCAGCCCCAGCATTTT. Protein product: CASSQEQGGPNQPQHF.

CDR3 loop: CASSQLGQGTEAFF. Written as DNA, the CDR3 is TGTGCCAGCAGCCAACTTGGACAGGGCACTGAAGCTTTCTTT. The chain couples TRBV3-1 (or the pseudogene TRBV3-2) to TRBJ1-1; TRBD1 agrees at 8 bases. The CDR3 has 14 amino acids. Looked up from germline, CDR1 is LGHDT and CDR2 is YNNKEL (reference sequence). The trim removed 2 bases at V and 4 bases at J, leaving 3 bases unmatched.

V is TRBV19 and J is TRBJ2-2; the D is unclear. V lost 7 bases and J lost 0, with 18 bases in between. CDR3 length equals 17 residues. Germline values: CDR1 LNHDA, CDR2 SQIVND (reference sequence). The CDR3 nucleotides are TGTGCCAGTACCCAACCCGGGTGGTACTCGAACACCGGGGAGCTGTTTTTT. It is translated as CASTQPGWYSNTGELFF.

The genes are TRBV27 and TRBJ2-3; maybe TRBD1 (5 bases). Germline V gives CDR1 MNHEY, CDR2 SMNVEV (reference sequence). This CDR3 is built from 16 residues. With 2 bases removed from V and 0 bases from J, the gap between germline ends came to 12 bases. CDR3 sequence (DNA): TGTGCCAGCAGTTTAATTCGACAGATAAGCACAGATACGCAGTATTTT. Translation: CASSLIRQISTDTQYF.

The CDR3 here is CASSYSGLAGGRDEQFF. CDR3 nucleotide sequence: TGTGCCAGCAGTTACTCGGGACTAGCGGGAGGGAGGGATGAGCAGTTCTTC. The rearrangement uses TRBV6-2 or TRBV6-3 and TRBJ2-1, with 16 nucleotides matching TRBD2. The V gene end was trimmed by 0 bases and the J gene end by 8 bases; junction bases not matched to a gene: 4. The CDR3 is 17 amino acids. Germline CDR1 and CDR2: MNHEY and SVGEGT.

The genes are TRBV7-9 and TRBJ1-2; 7 bases align to TRBD1. Per germline, CDR1 SEHNR and CDR2 FQNEAQ (reference sequence). CDR3 size: 14 residues. With V trimmed by 5 bases and J by 4 bases, 7 bases remained unmatched. CDR3 loop: CASSQSGTAYGYTF. CDR3 coding DNA: TGTGCCAGCAGCCAAAGTGGGACAGCCTATGGCTACACCTTC.

The chain recombines TRBV7-9 with TRBJ1-1; 10 nucleotides agree with TRBD1. This CDR3 region has 17 residues. Per germline, CDR1 SEHNR and CDR2 FQNEAQ (reference sequence). V lost 1 base, J lost 1 base, and 6 bases stayed unmatched. CDR3 protein: CASSLGGTGVKNTEAFF. The DNA for the CDR3 is TGTGCCAGCAGCTTAGGGGGGACAGGGGTAAAGAACACTGAAGCTTTCTTT.